This TCR beta chain emerged from a study of read filtering for tumor transcriptome and immune sequencing. Overall study context: About 8 patients were R-ISS I, about 16 were R-ISS II, more than five were R-ISS III. DNase treatment preceded whole-transcriptome library preparation. Per sample, TCR-region reads ranged about 4 to 11 million by IR-seq, roughly 80 to 1273 by RNA-seq.

This clonotype was observed many times. Every patient had bone marrow sampled while the disease was active. Germline V gives CDR1 MNHNS, CDR2 SASEGT. Trimming removed 4 bases from V and 4 bases from J; junction bases left unmatched: 17. The CDR3 extends over 19 amino acids. This library used around 400 ng RNA and molecular barcoded adaptors spanning alpha/delta and beta/gamma chains. TCRdb re-called the reads through MiXCR, storing one row per CDR3 protein. The sample records about 130,000 distinct CDR3 sequences, approximately 12% being singletons. Sequenced input: a population of CD138-negative cells sorted from bone marrow. The TCR originated in a donor aged 40 or older with multiple myeloma. The rearrangement links TRBV6-1 to TRBJ2-3; 10 bases map to TRBD2. CDR3 bases: TGTGCCAGCAGTGTTCAGCCGGCAATAGCGGGAGGATATCCAGATACGCAGTATTTT. Translation gives CASSVQPAIAGGYPDTQYF.